These T cell receptor beta chains were read from a single sample in a study of Ad26.COV2.S vaccination and SARS-CoV-2 variants. The method was immunoSEQ multiplex PCR; TCRdb's version includes in-frame clones alone and lacks a portion of them. The sample includes some 300,000 clones, approximately 80% of them seen just once. The source material was peripheral blood, sampled in a trial of Ad26.COV2.S vaccine versus placebo. These receptors were obtained from a person between 18 and 65 years old who received the Ad26.COV2.S COVID-19 vaccine or a placebo. Each CDR3 is given with its conserved first and last residue. The D gene is left open where the match is weak. Rows give clone size only sometimes, using once, few, many, or a class for an expanded clone.

d_gene: -
abundance: -
j_gene: TRBJ1-1
v_gene: TRBV2
CDR3nt: TGTGCCAGCAGCAGAGTTCCGAACACTGAAGCTTTCTTT
CDR3aa: CASSRVPNTEAFF

d_gene: -
abundance: -
j_gene: TRBJ1-2
v_gene: TRBV6-5
CDR3nt: TGTGCCAGCATCAACTTGGGGGGGAACTATGGCTACACCTTC
CDR3aa: CASINLGGNYGYTF

d_gene: TRBD1
abundance: -
j_gene: TRBJ2-7
v_gene: TRBV5-1
CDR3nt: TGCGCCAGCAGCCCCGACAGGGGGGACTACGAGCAGTACTTC
CDR3aa: CASSPDRGDYEQYF

d_gene: -
abundance: once
j_gene: TRBJ2-1
v_gene: TRBV5-1
CDR3nt: TGCGCCAGCAGCTTTACTGGGGGTAGCAATGAGCAGTTCTTC
CDR3aa: CASSFTGGSNEQFF

d_gene: TRBD2
abundance: -
j_gene: TRBJ2-3
v_gene: TRBV6-5
CDR3nt: TGTGCCAGCAGGGCAGGACTAGCTGGCACAGATACGCAGTATTTT
CDR3aa: CASRAGLAGTDTQYF

d_gene: TRBD1
abundance: -
j_gene: TRBJ1-1
v_gene: TRBV5-1
CDR3nt: TGCGCCAGCAGCATAGGGACAGGATTGAACACTGAAGCTTTCTTT
CDR3aa: CASSIGTGLNTEAFF

d_gene: TRBD1
abundance: many
j_gene: TRBJ1-2
v_gene: TRBV5-1
CDR3nt: TGCGCCAGCAGACTCGGGACAGGTGGCTACACCTTC
CDR3aa: CASRLGTGGYTF

d_gene: TRBD1
abundance: once
j_gene: TRBJ2-7
v_gene: TRBV5-4
CDR3nt: TGTGCCAGCAGCCTCTCCGGGACAGGGACCTACGAGCAGTACTTC
CDR3aa: CASSLSGTGTYEQYF

d_gene: -
abundance: -
j_gene: TRBJ1-1
v_gene: TRBV7-3
CDR3nt: TGTGCCAGCAGCCCCGGGACCCCCCATGAAGCTTTCTTT
CDR3aa: CASSPGTPHEAFF

d_gene: -
abundance: -
j_gene: TRBJ2-5
v_gene: TRBV28
CDR3nt: TGTGCCAGCAGTCCACACCGTAACGAGGCTGAGGAGACCCAGTACTTC
CDR3aa: CASSPHRNEAEETQYF

d_gene: TRBD2
abundance: -
j_gene: TRBJ2-7
v_gene: TRBV29-1
CDR3nt: TGCAGCGTTGAAATCCTAGGACTAGCGGGGGAAGGCTACGAGCAGTACTTC
CDR3aa: CSVEILGLAGEGYEQYF

d_gene: -
abundance: -
j_gene: TRBJ2-2
v_gene: TRBV28
CDR3nt: TGTGCCAGCAACTTACCTACCGGGGAGCTGTTTTTT
CDR3aa: CASNLPTGELFF